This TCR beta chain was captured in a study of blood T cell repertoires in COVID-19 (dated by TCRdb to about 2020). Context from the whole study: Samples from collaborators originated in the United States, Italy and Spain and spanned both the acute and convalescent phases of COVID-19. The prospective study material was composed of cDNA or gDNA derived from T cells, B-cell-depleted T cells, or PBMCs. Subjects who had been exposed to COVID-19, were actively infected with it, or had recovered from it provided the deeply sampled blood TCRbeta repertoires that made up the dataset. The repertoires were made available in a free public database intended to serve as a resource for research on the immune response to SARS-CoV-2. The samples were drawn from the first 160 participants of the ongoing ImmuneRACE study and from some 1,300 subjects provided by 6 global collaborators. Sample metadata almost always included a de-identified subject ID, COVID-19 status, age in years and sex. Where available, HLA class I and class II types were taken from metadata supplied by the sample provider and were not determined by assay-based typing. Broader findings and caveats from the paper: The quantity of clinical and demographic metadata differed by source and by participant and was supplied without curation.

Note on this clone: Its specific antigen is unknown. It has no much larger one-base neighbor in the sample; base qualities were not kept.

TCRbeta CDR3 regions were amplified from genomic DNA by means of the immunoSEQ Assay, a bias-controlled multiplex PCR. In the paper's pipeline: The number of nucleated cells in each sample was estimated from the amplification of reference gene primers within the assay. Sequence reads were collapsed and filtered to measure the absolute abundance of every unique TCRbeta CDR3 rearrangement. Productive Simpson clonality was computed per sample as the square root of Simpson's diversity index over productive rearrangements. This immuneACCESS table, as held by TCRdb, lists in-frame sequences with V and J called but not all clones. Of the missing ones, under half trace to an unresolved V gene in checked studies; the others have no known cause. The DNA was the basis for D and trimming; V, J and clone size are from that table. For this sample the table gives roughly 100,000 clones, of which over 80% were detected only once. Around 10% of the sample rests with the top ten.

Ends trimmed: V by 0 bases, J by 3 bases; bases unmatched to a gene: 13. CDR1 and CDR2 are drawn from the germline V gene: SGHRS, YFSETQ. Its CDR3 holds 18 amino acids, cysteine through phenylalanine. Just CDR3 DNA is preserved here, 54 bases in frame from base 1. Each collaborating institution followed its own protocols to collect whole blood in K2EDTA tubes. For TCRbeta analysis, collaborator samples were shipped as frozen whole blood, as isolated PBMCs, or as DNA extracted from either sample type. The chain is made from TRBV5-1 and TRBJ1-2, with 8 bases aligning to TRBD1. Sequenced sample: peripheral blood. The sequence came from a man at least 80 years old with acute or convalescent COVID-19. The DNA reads TGCGCCAGCAGCTTGGGGCCGGGACAGGTCTTGGGGGACTATGGCTACACCTTC. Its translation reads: CASSLGPGQVLGDYGYTF.